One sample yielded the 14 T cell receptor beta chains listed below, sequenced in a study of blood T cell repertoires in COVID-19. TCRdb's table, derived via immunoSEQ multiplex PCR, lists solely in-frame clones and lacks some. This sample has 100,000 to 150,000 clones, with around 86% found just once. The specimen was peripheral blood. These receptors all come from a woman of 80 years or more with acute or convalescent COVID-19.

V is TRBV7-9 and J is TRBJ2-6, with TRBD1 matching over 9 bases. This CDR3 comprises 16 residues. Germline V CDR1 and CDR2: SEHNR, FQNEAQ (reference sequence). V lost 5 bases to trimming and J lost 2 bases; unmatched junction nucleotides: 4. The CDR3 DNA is TGTGCCAGCAGCAAAACAGGGGGCCCTGGGGCCAACGTCCTGACTTTC. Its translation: CASSKTGGPGANVLTF.

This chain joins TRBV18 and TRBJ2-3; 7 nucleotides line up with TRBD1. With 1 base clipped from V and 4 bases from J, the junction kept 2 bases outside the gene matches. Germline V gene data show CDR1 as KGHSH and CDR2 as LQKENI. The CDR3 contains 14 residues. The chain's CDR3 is CASSPRDSSDTQYF. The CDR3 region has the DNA TGTGCCAGCTCACCACGGGACAGCTCAGATACGCAGTATTTT.

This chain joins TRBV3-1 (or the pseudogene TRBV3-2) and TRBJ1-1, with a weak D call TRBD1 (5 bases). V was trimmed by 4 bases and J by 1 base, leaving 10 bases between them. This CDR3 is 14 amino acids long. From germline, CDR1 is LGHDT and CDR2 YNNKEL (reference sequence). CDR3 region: CASSRGDRNTEAFF. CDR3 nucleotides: TGTGCCAGCAGCCGCGGGGACCGGAACACTGAAGCTTTCTTT.

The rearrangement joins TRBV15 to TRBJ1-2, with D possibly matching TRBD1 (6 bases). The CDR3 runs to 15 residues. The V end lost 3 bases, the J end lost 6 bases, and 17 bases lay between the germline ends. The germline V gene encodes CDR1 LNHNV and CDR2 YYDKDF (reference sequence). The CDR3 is CATSSLNREANGYTF. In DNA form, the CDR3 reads TGTGCCACCAGCAGCTTAAACAGGGAAGCGAATGGCTACACCTTC.

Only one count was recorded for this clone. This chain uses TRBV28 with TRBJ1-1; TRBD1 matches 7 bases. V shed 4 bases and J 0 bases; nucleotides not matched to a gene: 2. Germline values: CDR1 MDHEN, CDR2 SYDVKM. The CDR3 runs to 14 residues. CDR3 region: CASSSTGMNTEAFF. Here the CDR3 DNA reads TGTGCCAGCAGTTCGACAGGGATGAACACTGAAGCTTTCTTT.

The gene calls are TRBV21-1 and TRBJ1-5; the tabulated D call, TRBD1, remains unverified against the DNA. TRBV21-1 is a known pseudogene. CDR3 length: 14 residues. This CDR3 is CASSRGGARQPQHF. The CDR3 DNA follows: TGTGCCAGCAGCAGAGGGGGCGCGAGGCAGCCCCAGCATTTT.

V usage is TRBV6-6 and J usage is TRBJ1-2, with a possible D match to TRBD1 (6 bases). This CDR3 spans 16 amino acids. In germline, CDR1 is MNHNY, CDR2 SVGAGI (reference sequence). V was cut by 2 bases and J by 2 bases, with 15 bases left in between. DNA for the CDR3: TGTGCCAGCAGTTACCCCCTGGGGCAGGGGAACTATGGCTACACCTTC. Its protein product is CASSYPLGQGNYGYTF.

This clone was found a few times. This chain's CDR3 is CASSQQVATGNTIYF. CDR3 DNA sequence: TGTGCCAGCAGCCAACAGGTGGCGACGGGAAACACCATATATTTT. The chain has TRBV7-2 and TRBJ1-3; D is perhaps TRBD1 (5 bases). Trimming removed 5 bases at V and 4 bases at J, with 15 bases between. This CDR3 region has 15 residues. Germline values: CDR1 SGHTA, CDR2 FQGNSA.

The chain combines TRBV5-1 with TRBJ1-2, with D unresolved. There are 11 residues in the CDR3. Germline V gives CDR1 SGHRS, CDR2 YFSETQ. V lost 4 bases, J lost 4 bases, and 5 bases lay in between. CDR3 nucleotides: TGCGCCAGCAGCACTGGCTATGGCTACACCTTC. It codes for CASSTGYGYTF.

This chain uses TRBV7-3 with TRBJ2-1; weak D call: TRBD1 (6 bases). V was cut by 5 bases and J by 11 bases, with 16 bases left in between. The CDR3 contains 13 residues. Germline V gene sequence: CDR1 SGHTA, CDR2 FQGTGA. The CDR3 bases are TGTGCCAGCAGCCCCGCCGGGACACAAAAGCAGTTCTTC. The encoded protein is CASSPAGTQKQFF.

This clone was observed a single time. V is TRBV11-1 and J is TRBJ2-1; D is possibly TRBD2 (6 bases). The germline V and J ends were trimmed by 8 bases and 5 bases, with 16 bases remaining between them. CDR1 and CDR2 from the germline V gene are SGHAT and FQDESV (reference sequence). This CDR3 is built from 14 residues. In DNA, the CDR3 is TGTGCCAGCCACCGGGACTTCGACGACAATGAGCAGTTCTTC. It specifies CASHRDFDDNEQFF.

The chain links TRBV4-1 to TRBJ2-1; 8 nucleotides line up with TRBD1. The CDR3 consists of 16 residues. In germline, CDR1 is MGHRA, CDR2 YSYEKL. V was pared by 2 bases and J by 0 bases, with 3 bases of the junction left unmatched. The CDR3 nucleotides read TGCGCCAGCAGCCAAACCGGGACAGGCTCCTACAATGAGCAGTTCTTC. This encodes CASSQTGTGSYNEQFF.

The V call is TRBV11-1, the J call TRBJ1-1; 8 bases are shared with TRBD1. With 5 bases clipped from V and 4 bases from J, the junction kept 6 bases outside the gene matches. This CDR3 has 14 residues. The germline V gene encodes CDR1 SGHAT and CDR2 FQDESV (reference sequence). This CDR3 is CASSRQGSLTEAFF. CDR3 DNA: TGTGCCAGCAGCCGACAGGGGTCTCTCACTGAAGCTTTCTTT. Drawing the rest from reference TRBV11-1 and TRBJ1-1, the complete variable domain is EAEVAQSPRYKITEKSQAVAFWCDPISGHATLYWYRQILGQGPELLVQFQDESVVDDSQLPKDRFSAERLKGVDSTLKIQPAELGDSAMYLCASSRQGSLTEAFFGQGTRLTVV.

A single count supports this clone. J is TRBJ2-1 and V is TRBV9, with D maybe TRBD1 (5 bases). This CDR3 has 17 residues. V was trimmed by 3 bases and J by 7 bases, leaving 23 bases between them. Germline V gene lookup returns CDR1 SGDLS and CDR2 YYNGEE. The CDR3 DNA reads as TGTGCCAGCAGCGAGGCCCCAATGGCAGGGATGAGAAATGAGCAGTTCTTC. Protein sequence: CASSEAPMAGMRNEQFF. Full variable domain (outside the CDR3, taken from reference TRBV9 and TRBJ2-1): DSGVTQTPKHLITATGQRVTLRCSPRSGDLSVYWYQQSLDQGLQFLIQYYNGEERAKGNILERFSAQQFPDLHSELNLSSLELGDSALYFCASSEAPMAGMRNEQFFGPGTRLTVL.